The 31 T cell receptor beta chains reported below all come from one sample, sequenced in a study of T-cell reconstitution after alpha-beta-depleted transplantation in children. The library targeted TCRbeta and was prepared with unique molecular identifiers. One entry per CDR3 protein, called by TCRdb with MiXCR from the PCR reads. The sample holds roughly 350,000 distinct CDR3 sequences, around 15% seen once. This specimen was PBMCs, mostly from graft donor cells, taken 360 days after TCRalphabeta/CD19-depleted stem cell transplant. These TCRs come from a male patient aged 2-9 years who had a stem cell transplant for acute lymphoblastic leukemia, so the T cells may come from the graft donor.

This clonotype was detected a few times. The chain carries TRBV4-2 and TRBJ1-1; no clear D gene. The germline V gene has CDR1 LGHNA and CDR2 YNFKEQ. The CDR3 length is 14 residues. V shed 0 bases and J shed 0 bases, with 5 bases lying between them. The CDR3 DNA is TGTGCCAGCAGCCAAGATTTAGTGAACACTGAAGCTTTCTTT. Residues: CASSQDLVNTEAFF.

The CDR3 region is CAIGLSGNTIYF. The CDR3 coding sequence is TGTGCCATCGGTCTCTCTGGAAACACCATATATTTT. The rearrangement uses TRBV10-3 and TRBJ1-3; no firm D call. The CDR3 loop spans 12 amino acids. Looked up from germline, CDR1 is ENHRY and CDR2 is SYGVKD. V gave up 8 bases and J gave up 0 bases, with 5 bases separating them.

This clonotype was counted between two and nine times. The chain has TRBV10-3 and TRBJ2-1; 9 bases fit TRBD2. This CDR3 is 15 amino acids long. Germline-derived CDR1 and CDR2 are ENHRY and SYGVKD. With 5 bases clipped from V and 4 bases from J, the junction kept 6 bases outside the gene matches. The DNA of the CDR3 is TGTGCCATCAGTTTCAGACTAGCGGAATACAATGAGCAGTTCTTC. It translates to CAISFRLAEYNEQFF.

The rearrangement joins TRBV4-3 to TRBJ2-2, with TRBD2 identical over 9 bases. Trimming at V came to 1 base and at J to 6 bases, leaving 12 bases not matched to a gene. Looked up from germline, CDR1 is LGHNA and CDR2 is YSLEER. This CDR3 contains 18 residues. The CDR3 DNA reads as TGCGCCAGCAGCCAAGTCGTGTCGCGGGAGGGCCGGGCCGGGGAGCTGTTTTTT. Translating it yields CASSQVVSREGRAGELFF.

This chain links TRBV27 with TRBJ1-5, with D uncertain. CDR1 is MNHEY and CDR2 is SMNVEV in the germline V gene (reference sequence). This CDR3 has 11 residues. Between the trimmed V and J ends, which lost 8 bases and 5 bases, there was a span of 7 bases. The CDR3 spells CASGWDQPQHF. The DNA for the CDR3 is TGTGCCAGCGGCTGGGATCAGCCCCAGCATTTT.

This clonotype was picked up a small number of times. This sequence joins TRBV7-3 and TRBJ2-3; D tentatively reads TRBD1 or TRBD2 (5 bases each). Trimming pared 1 base from V and 6 bases from J, leaving 14 bases between. In germline, CDR1 is SGHTA, CDR2 FQGTGA. CDR3 length equals 15 residues. The CDR3 is CASSLKRSEGDTQYF. The CDR3 DNA reads as TGTGCCAGCAGCTTAAAACGGTCCGAGGGGGATACGCAGTATTTT.

The rearrangement links TRBV5-1 to TRBJ2-3; 12 bases agree with TRBD2. J gave up 0 bases and V 3 bases, and 5 bases lay outside the gene matches. The CDR3 length is 17 residues. Germline CDR1 reads SGHRS; CDR2 reads YFSETQ. The CDR3 region is CASSWGTSGLSTDTQYF. DNA for the CDR3: TGCGCCAGCAGCTGGGGGACTAGCGGGCTTAGCACAGATACGCAGTATTTT. Full variable domain (rest looked up from reference TRBV5-1 and TRBJ2-3): KAGVTQTPRYLIKTRGQQVTLSCSPISGHRSVSWYQQTPGQGLQFLFEYFSETQRNKGNFPGRFSGRQFSNSRSEMNVSTLELGDSALYLCASSWGTSGLSTDTQYFGPGTRLTVL.

Only a few counts were recorded for this clonotype. This chain uses TRBV12-3 or TRBV12-4 with TRBJ2-2; the match to TRBD1 covers 10 bases. The ends lost 1 base at V and 8 bases at J; junction bases unmatched: 7. The CDR3 length is 16 residues. The CDR3 reads CASSLDIGTGVGELFF. CDR3 nucleotide sequence: TGTGCCAGCAGTTTAGACATTGGGACAGGGGTAGGGGAGCTGTTTTTT.

The chain recombines TRBV20-1 with TRBJ2-3; D is uncertain. CDR1 and CDR2 (germline): DFQATT, SNEGSKA (reference sequence). V dropped 5 bases and J dropped 4 bases, with 16 bases sitting between them. CDR3 length equals 14 residues. The chain's CDR3 is CSAPIVSAADTQYF. Written as DNA, the CDR3 is TGCAGTGCTCCCATCGTAAGTGCCGCAGATACGCAGTATTTT.

V and J are TRBV10-3 and TRBJ2-5; D possibly matches TRBD1 or TRBD2 (5 bases each). The CDR3 runs 13 residues. The germline V gene has CDR1 ENHRY and CDR2 SYGVKD. V shed 4 bases and J shed 5 bases, with 11 bases lying between them. The CDR3 bases are TGTGCCATCAGTGGAGGGGTTAGGGAGACCCAGTACTTC. It encodes CAISGGVRETQYF.

This clonotype was observed a few times. The chain's CDR3 is CSGVATNTGELFF. In DNA, the CDR3 is TGCAGCGGGGTGGCAACGAACACCGGGGAGCTGTTTTTT. The chain carries TRBV20-1 and TRBJ2-2; tentatively, D is TRBD2 (5 bases). Germline loops: CDR1 DFQATT, CDR2 SNEGSKA (reference sequence). This CDR3 is 13 amino acids long.

V gene TRBV20-1 combines with J gene TRBJ2-4, with D possibly matching TRBD2 (5 bases). Germline-derived CDR1 and CDR2 are DFQATT and SNEGSKA (reference sequence). CDR3 length equals 15 residues. V dropped 3 bases and J dropped 1 base, with 13 bases sitting between them. CDR3 bases: TGCAGTGCTAGGGCGTTAGCGCTGGCCAAAAACATTCAGTACTTC. This gives the protein CSARALALAKNIQYF.

The sample holds a few counts of this clonotype. The chain links TRBV4-1 to TRBJ2-5; TRBD2 agrees at 10 bases. After removal of 0 bases from V and 3 bases from J, the junction contained 7 bases not matched to a gene. This CDR3 contains 17 residues. Germline V gene sequence: CDR1 MGHRA, CDR2 YSYEKL. CDR3 DNA sequence: TGCGCCAGCAGCCAAGATCGGGATCTAGCGGGGGAAGAGACCCAGTACTTC. This codes for CASSQDRDLAGEETQYF.

This clonotype was seen many times. V usage is TRBV10-2 and J usage is TRBJ2-3; D remains unclear. The V gene lost 4 bases and the J gene lost 6 bases, with 11 bases spanning the gap. Germline V gene sequence: CDR1 WSHSY, CDR2 SAAADI. The CDR3 has 13 residues. CDR3 in DNA: TGCGCCAGCAGTGTACCACCGATGGATACGCAGTATTTT. It specifies CASSVPPMDTQYF.

The gene calls are TRBV5-1 and TRBJ2-1; 7 bases are a match to TRBD2. Germline V CDR1 and CDR2: SGHRS, YFSETQ. V gave up 2 bases and J gave up 4 bases; unmatched junction bases: 3. CDR3 length: 14 amino acids. CDR3 amino acids: CASSLWRGYNEQFF. The CDR3 nucleotides are TGCGCCAGCAGCTTATGGCGGGGGTACAATGAGCAGTTCTTC.

The table lists this clonotype with many counts. This chain uses TRBV20-1 with TRBJ2-2, with a tentative D call TRBD1 (6 bases). CDR3 length equals 15 residues. Looked up from germline, CDR1 is DFQATT and CDR2 is SNEGSKA (reference sequence). The ends were cut back, 5 bases at V and 0 bases at J, with 13 bases in the middle. Here the CDR3 reads CSADEGDPNTGELFF. DNA for the CDR3: TGCAGTGCTGACGAGGGGGATCCGAACACCGGGGAGCTGTTTTTT.

This sequence joins TRBV4-3 and TRBJ2-1, with 11 positions matching TRBD2. Looked up from germline, CDR1 is LGHNA and CDR2 is YSLEER. The V segment lost 2 bases and the J segment 1 base; nucleotides outside the gene matches: 1. There are 16 residues in the CDR3. The CDR3 reads CASSQSSGRSYNEQFF. The DNA of the CDR3 is TGCGCCAGCAGCCAATCTAGCGGGAGGTCCTACAATGAGCAGTTCTTC.

This clonotype was found many times. At one of its ends the junction is not consistent with the germline gene, which may arise from a read error. The chain recombines TRBV5-1 with TRBJ2-5; D not certain. The CDR3 runs to 11 residues. CDR1 is SGHRS and CDR2 is YFSETQ in the germline V gene. The CDR3 region has the DNA TGTGCCAGCAGCTCCCGGGAGACCCAGTACTTC. It codes for CASSSRETQYF.

This clonotype was counted ten times or more. The chain recombines TRBV12-3 or TRBV12-4 with TRBJ2-5, with TRBD2 matching 12 bases. This CDR3 comprises 15 residues. The V gene end was trimmed by 7 bases and the J gene end by 2 bases; junction bases not matched to a gene: 5. CDR3 bases: TGTGCCAGCACCCTTGGGACTAGCGGGCAAGAGACCCAGTACTTC. This encodes CASTLGTSGQETQYF.

The CDR3 region is CASSVASGSINEQFF. CDR3 sequence (DNA): TGTGCCAGCAGCGTAGCCAGCGGGTCCATCAATGAGCAGTTCTTC. The chain is built from TRBV9 and TRBJ2-1, with D perhaps matching TRBD2 (6 bases). This CDR3 region has 15 residues. The V gene's germline CDR1 is SGDLS and CDR2 YYNGEE. V was trimmed by 0 bases and J by 6 bases, leaving 13 bases between them.

The chain's CDR3 is CASSPNRLGRNEQFF. The CDR3 coding sequence is TGTGCCAGCAGCCCTAACAGACTAGGTCGGAATGAGCAGTTCTTC. The chain has TRBV28 and TRBJ2-1, with D perhaps TRBD2 (6 bases). The CDR3 runs to 15 residues. Germline values: CDR1 MDHEN, CDR2 SYDVKM. Deletions cut 6 bases from V and 7 bases from J, with 19 bases between.

A few counts support this clonotype. This rearrangement joins TRBV12-3 or TRBV12-4 to TRBJ1-3; D gene uncertain. V gave up 4 bases and J gave up 7 bases, with 17 bases separating them. There are 15 residues in the CDR3. For the CDR3, the DNA is TGTGCCAGCAGTTCACTACGACGAGGAGGGAACACCATATATTTT. Translation gives CASSSLRRGGNTIYF.

The rearrangement links TRBV18 to TRBJ2-2; 9 bases align to TRBD1. Trimming at V came to 6 bases and at J to 5 bases, leaving 7 bases not matched to a gene. The CDR3 has 15 residues. Germline V gene sequence: CDR1 KGHSH, CDR2 LQKENI. DNA for the CDR3: TGTGCCAGCTCGTCGGACAGGGGAGGGACCGGGGAGCTGTTTTTT. Its protein is CASSSDRGGTGELFF.

The chain couples TRBV27 to TRBJ2-3; no clear D. Germline CDR1 is MNHEY and CDR2 is SMNVEV (reference sequence). This CDR3 contains 19 residues. The V end was cut by 0 bases, the J end by 4 bases, with 23 bases between. CDR3 nucleotide sequence: TGTGCCAGCAGTTTATCGGCATGGGGTCCAGCGTTCACCGCAGATACGCAGTATTTT. This sequence encodes CASSLSAWGPAFTADTQYF.

This clonotype was found many times. This chain links TRBV9 with TRBJ2-1, with 12 bases matching TRBD2. Germline V gives CDR1 SGDLS, CDR2 YYNGEE. Germline trimming cut 4 bases from V and 7 bases from J; bases unmatched to any gene: 24. CDR3 size: 21 residues. The DNA for the CDR3 is TGTGCCAGCAGCAACCCCTCGACGTTGGGGGGTAGGACTAGCGGGATAAATGAGCAGTTCTTC. This translates into CASSNPSTLGGRTSGINEQFF.

This clonotype was observed a handful of times. The chain recombines TRBV29-1 with TRBJ2-7; 8 nucleotides align to TRBD2. CDR3 size: 14 residues. Germline loops: CDR1 SQVTM, CDR2 ANQGSEA. The trim removed 6 bases at V and 4 bases at J, leaving 11 bases unmatched. The CDR3 bases are TGCAGCGTGCTTTTAGCGGGAATGGGTTACGAGCAGTACTTC. Its translation: CSVLLAGMGYEQYF.

The chain has TRBV5-1 and TRBJ2-5; 13 bases are shared with TRBD2. Germline-derived CDR1 and CDR2 are SGHRS and YFSETQ. The V segment lost 4 bases and the J segment 3 bases; nucleotides outside the gene matches: 9. This CDR3 is built from 17 residues. The CDR3 loop reads CASSRRLAGGTKETQYF. The CDR3 region has the DNA TGCGCCAGCAGCCGCCGACTAGCGGGAGGCACCAAAGAGACCCAGTACTTC.

This clonotype was observed a handful of times. The chain joins TRBV9 to TRBJ2-3; D unresolved. CDR3 size: 15 residues. V gave up 6 bases and J gave up 5 bases, with 19 bases separating them. In germline, CDR1 is SGDLS, CDR2 YYNGEE. In DNA, the CDR3 is TGTGCCAGCAACCCGCAAGGGTACAGTATAGATACGCAGTATTTT. The encoded protein is CASNPQGYSIDTQYF.

This clonotype has a handful of counts. V is TRBV28 and J is TRBJ2-7, with 12 bases aligning to TRBD2. Unmatched junction bases numbered 13, after V lost 4 bases and J lost 6 bases. The CDR3 runs 17 residues. Germline lookup yields CDR1 MDHEN and CDR2 SYDVKM. In DNA, the CDR3 is TGTGCCAGCAGTTCTGCCCTGTGGACTAGCGGGAAAAGCGAGCAGTACTTC. Protein: CASSSALWTSGKSEQYF.

A few counts support this clonotype. The rearrangement links TRBV6-2 or TRBV6-3 to TRBJ2-1, with a tentative D call TRBD1 (5 bases). CDR3 length: 15 residues. Germline lookup yields CDR1 MNHEY and CDR2 SVGEGT. V lost 2 bases and J 3 bases, leaving 11 bases between the germline ends. CDR3 protein: CASSYLQGFYNEQFF. The DNA for the CDR3 is TGTGCCAGCAGTTACCTCCAGGGTTTCTACAATGAGCAGTTCTTC.

The V gene is TRBV2, the J gene TRBJ2-7; possible D gene TRBD1, 7 bases. The germline CDR1 and CDR2 sequences are SNHLY and FYNNEI. V dropped 6 bases and J dropped 2 bases, with 17 bases sitting between them. The CDR3 has 15 residues. The CDR3 sequence: CASRGDRAGTYEQYF. CDR3 nucleotide sequence: TGTGCCAGCAGGGGAGACAGGGCGGGAACCTACGAGCAGTACTTC.